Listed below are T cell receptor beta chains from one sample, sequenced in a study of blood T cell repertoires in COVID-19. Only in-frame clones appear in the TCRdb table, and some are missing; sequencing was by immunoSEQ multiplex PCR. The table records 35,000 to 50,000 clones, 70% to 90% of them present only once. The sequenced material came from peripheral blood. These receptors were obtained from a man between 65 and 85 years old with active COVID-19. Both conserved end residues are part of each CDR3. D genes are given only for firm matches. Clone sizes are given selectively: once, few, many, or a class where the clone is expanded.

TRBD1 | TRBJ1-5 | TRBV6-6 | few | TGTGCCAGCAGTATTCCGGGACAGGGGCCCAATCAGCCCCAGCATTTT | CASSIPGQGPNQPQHF
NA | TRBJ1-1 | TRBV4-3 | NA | TGCGCCAGCAGCCAAGAGTGGGGAGATACTGAAGCTTTCTTT | CASSQEWGDTEAFF
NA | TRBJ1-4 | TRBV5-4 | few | TGTGCCAGCAGCTTGGCCGCGGGTACTAATGAAAAACTGTTTTTT | CASSLAAGTNEKLFF
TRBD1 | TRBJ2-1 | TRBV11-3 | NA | TGTGCCAGCAGCTCAGCCTCCGACAGGGGGCAGTTCTTC | CASSSASDRGQFF
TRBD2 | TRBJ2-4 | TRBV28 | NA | TGTGCCAGCAAGGGCGGGGGGCAAAACATTCAGTACTTC | CASKGGGQNIQYF
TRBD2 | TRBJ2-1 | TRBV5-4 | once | TGTGCCAGCAGCCTAGGACTAGCGGGGTCGTACGACGCAGACAATGAGCAGTTCTTC | CASSLGLAGSYDADNEQFF
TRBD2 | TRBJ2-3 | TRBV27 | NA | TGTGCCAGCGGACTAGTTTTCATGTATTTT | CASGLVFMYF
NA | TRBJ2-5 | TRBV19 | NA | TGTGCCAGTACTGCCCAAGGAAGGGGCAAGGTAGAGACCCAGTACTTC | CASTAQGRGKVETQYF
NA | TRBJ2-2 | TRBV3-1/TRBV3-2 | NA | TGTGCCAGCAGCCAAGTAATGAACACCGGGGAGCTGTTTTTT | CASSQVMNTGELFF
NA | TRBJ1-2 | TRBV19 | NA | TGTGCCAGTAGTCCCGCCCCGGGGGCTAACTATGGCTACACCTTC | CASSPAPGANYGYTF
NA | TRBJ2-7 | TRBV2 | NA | TGTGCCAGCAGTGTTGGCAGGGCCTACGAGCAGTACTTC | CASSVGRAYEQYF